This passage covers 16 T cell receptor beta chains from one sample sequenced in a study of PD-1 blockade in classical Hodgkin lymphoma (dated by TCRdb to 2020 to 2021). The protocol used for the library was the immunoSEQ multiplex PCR assay. TCRdb took over this immuneACCESS table, retaining in-frame rearrangements with V and J assigned. Such tables are incomplete; in checked studies, under half of the missing clones stem from an unresolved V gene, and the remainder is unexplained. A total of around 57,000 clones appear in this sample, more than 75% of them only once. The ten largest clones represent approximately 6.9% of the sample. What the time point label conveys for this sample: cycle 4 day 1 (C4D1), after more than five weeks of nivolumab. Every trial patient had relapsed following autologous stem cell transplantation, and prior brentuximab vedotin exposure was what differed among cohorts A, B and C.

The source was peripheral blood mononuclear cells (PBMCs), collected before the fourth cycle of nivolumab. The receptors originated from a human donor with classical Hodgkin lymphoma.

CDR3 region: CASSFRGANVLTF. The CDR3 DNA reads TGTGCCAGCAGCTTTCGAGGGGCCAACGTCCTGACTTTC. The chain combines TRBV7-8 with TRBJ2-6; D call uncertain. Trimming took off 3 bases at V and 4 bases at J, with 4 bases between the two ends. Germline V CDR1 and CDR2: SGHVS, FQNEAQ. This CDR3 is built from 13 residues.

The chain couples TRBV5-1 to TRBJ2-3; D perhaps matches TRBD1 (5 bases). The germline V gene has CDR1 SGHRS and CDR2 YFSETQ. The CDR3 is 12 residues long. The V and J ends lost 1 base and 5 bases respectively, with 5 bases between them. The CDR3 sequence is CASSLRGDTQYF. DNA for the CDR3: TGCGCCAGCAGCTTGAGGGGAGATACGCAGTATTTT.

This chain connects TRBV28 to TRBJ1-5; 7 bases line up with TRBD1. Unmatched junction bases numbered 7, after V lost 2 bases and J lost 6 bases. Germline CDR1 is MDHEN and CDR2 is SYDVKM. The CDR3 covers 15 residues. The CDR3 sequence is CASSLNRGERQPQHF. CDR3 nucleotides: TGTGCCAGCAGTTTAAACAGGGGCGAACGTCAGCCCCAGCATTTT.

The J gene is TRBJ2-5, the V gene TRBV10-3, with D perhaps TRBD2 (6 bases). CDR1 ENHRY and CDR2 SYGVKD come from the germline V gene. CDR3 length: 16 amino acids. The V end was cut by 3 bases, the J end by 2 bases, with 16 bases between. The CDR3: CAISERRGGLQETQYF. In nucleotides, the CDR3 is TGTGCCATCAGTGAAAGGCGGGGTGGGCTGCAAGAGACCCAGTACTTC.

The J gene is TRBJ2-3, the V gene TRBV6-1, with 7 bases lining up with TRBD1. The germline CDR1 and CDR2 sequences are MNHNS and SASEGT. The CDR3 is 15 residues long. V trimming: 7 bases; J trimming: 0 bases; junction bases outside the gene matches: 7. This CDR3 is CASNQRQGSTDTQYF. CDR3 coding DNA: TGTGCCAGCAACCAGCGACAGGGCAGCACAGATACGCAGTATTTT.

This clone showed up just a few times. In the same sample, other DNA sequences code for this CDR3. The gene calls are TRBV28 and TRBJ2-5; D is ambiguous. The ends were cut back, 5 bases at V and 0 bases at J, with 10 bases in the middle. The CDR3 runs 14 residues. Germline-derived CDR1 and CDR2 are MDHEN and SYDVKM. The CDR3: CASSPLGYQETQYF. CDR3 in DNA: TGTGCCAGCAGTCCATTGGGGTACCAAGAGACCCAGTACTTC.

The V and J genes are TRBV4-2 and TRBJ2-7, with TRBD2 matching over 8 bases. The CDR3 is made up of 14 amino acids. Germline values: CDR1 LGHNA, CDR2 YNFKEQ. The trim removed 0 bases at V and 2 bases at J, leaving 0 bases unmatched. The CDR3 is CASSQDSGAYEQYF. Written as DNA, the CDR3 is TGTGCCAGCAGCCAAGATAGCGGGGCCTACGAGCAGTACTTC.

The rearrangement links TRBV2 to TRBJ2-7; D is possibly TRBD2 (6 bases). The germline gives CDR1 SNHLY, CDR2 FYNNEI. The V and J ends lost 10 bases and 1 base respectively, with 20 bases between them. This CDR3 is built from 15 residues. CDR3 sequence: CAIISTGTASYEQYF. The DNA for the CDR3 is TGTGCCATAATCTCAACCGGGACTGCTTCCTACGAGCAGTACTTC. The variable domain in full, completed from reference TRBV2 and TRBJ2-7, reads EPEVTQTPSHQVTQMGQEVILRCVPISNHLYFYWYRQILGQKVEFLVSFYNNEISEKSEIFDDQFSVERPDGSNFTLKIRSTKLEDSAMYFCAIISTGTASYEQYFGPGTRLTVT.

This clone has more than one count but fewer than ten. The chain has TRBV19 and TRBJ2-7; D possibly matches TRBD1 or TRBD2 (5 bases each). Germline values: CDR1 LNHDA, CDR2 SQIVND (reference sequence). The CDR3 sequence is 14 residues long. V shed 3 bases and J shed 2 bases, with 11 bases lying between them. The CDR3 spells CASSMWDEPYEQYF. The CDR3 DNA reads TGTGCCAGTAGTATGTGGGACGAACCCTACGAGCAGTACTTC.

The chain couples TRBV2 to TRBJ1-4, with D possibly TRBD1 on 5 matching bases. Germline V gives CDR1 SNHLY, CDR2 FYNNEI. The CDR3 is made up of 13 amino acids. V gave up 8 bases and J gave up 3 bases, with 10 bases separating them. Here the CDR3 DNA reads TGTGCCAGCTTGCCAGGGTCTAATGAAAAACTGTTTTTT. Protein product: CASLPGSNEKLFF.

The chain recombines TRBV7-2 with TRBJ2-1, with 7 bases aligning to TRBD1. With V trimmed by 5 bases and J by 3 bases, 4 bases remained unmatched. Germline CDR1 SGHTA, CDR2 FQGNSA. This CDR3 contains 14 residues. In nucleotides, the CDR3 is TGTGCCAGCAGCCTCGACAGGGTCTACAATGAGCAGTTCTTC. Its protein is CASSLDRVYNEQFF.

V is TRBV28 and J is TRBJ2-7, with 10 positions matching TRBD2. Losses at the gene ends were 2 bases for V and 0 bases for J; bases not matched to a gene: 7. CDR1 and CDR2 from the germline V gene are MDHEN and SYDVKM. The CDR3 is 17 amino acids. CDR3 residues: CASSLLGWTSGSYEQYF. CDR3 nucleotides: TGTGCCAGCAGTTTACTGGGGTGGACTAGCGGCTCCTACGAGCAGTACTTC.

The genes are TRBV15 and TRBJ1-2, with D perhaps TRBD1 (5 bases). With 2 bases removed from V and 5 bases from J, the gap between germline ends came to 18 bases. Germline assignment: CDR1 LNHNV and CDR2 YYDKDF (reference sequence). This CDR3 has 16 amino acids. The CDR3 here is CATSRPRSGEGYGYTF. CDR3 nucleotides: TGTGCCACCAGCAGACCCCGGAGCGGGGAGGGGTATGGCTACACCTTC.

V gene TRBV2 combines with J gene TRBJ1-1; no reliable D call. V was trimmed by 3 bases and J by 3 bases, leaving 8 bases between them. The CDR3 has 13 amino acids. CDR1 SNHLY and CDR2 FYNNEI come from the germline V gene. Here the CDR3 reads CASSDGGDTEAFF. CDR3 DNA: TGTGCCAGCAGTGATGGTGGGGACACTGAAGCTTTCTTT.

V gene TRBV5-4 combines with J gene TRBJ1-2; D not resolved. CDR1 and CDR2 (germline): SGHNT, YYREEE (reference sequence). This CDR3 comprises 13 residues. V was shortened by 3 bases and J by 8 bases, with 14 bases between the two germline ends. CDR3 region: CASSSPGPFGYTF. CDR3 DNA: TGTGCCAGCAGCTCGCCCGGACCTTTCGGCTACACCTTC.

This rearrangement joins TRBV4-3 to TRBJ2-7; TRBD1 matches 11 bases. CDR3 length: 15 residues. Trimming took 3 bases from V and 3 from J; bases not matched to a gene: 4. Germline lookup yields CDR1 LGHNA and CDR2 YSLEER. CDR3 sequence (DNA): TGCGCCAGCAGCCAGGGACAGGGGGGATACTACGAGCAGTACTTC. Amino acid sequence: CASSQGQGGYYEQYF.